This entry lists 23 T cell receptor beta chains sequenced from one sample in a study of long-term antiretroviral therapy in people with HIV. A v3.0 immunoSEQ assay was performed at survey level. Generated by immunoSEQ multiplex PCR, the TCRdb table keeps only in-frame clones and is missing some. The table includes about 35,000 clones, under 85% detected once. This sample comprised unsorted PBMCs, obtained 3 years after starting antiretroviral therapy. These receptors were obtained from a man in his fifties or sixties with HIV.

The chain has TRBV7-2 and TRBJ2-1; TRBD2 matches at 9 bases. V trimming: 6 bases; J trimming: 4 bases; junction bases outside the gene matches: 10. Germline V gene sequence: CDR1 SGHTA, CDR2 FQGNSA. This CDR3 has 16 residues. The CDR3 DNA is TGTGCCAGCAGTCCCCGGGGTAGCGGGGGATACAATGAGCAGTTCTTC. As protein: CASSPRGSGGYNEQFF. The full variable domain, its missing parts supplied by reference TRBV7-2 and TRBJ2-1, is GAGVSQSPSNKVTEKGKDVELRCDPISGHTALYWYRQSLGQGLEFLIYFQGNSAPDKSGLPSDRFSAERTGGSVSTLTIQRTQQEDSAVYLCASSPRGSGGYNEQFFGPGTRLTVL.

The chain combines TRBV15 with TRBJ2-1; D not certain. This CDR3 is 12 amino acids long. Per the germline V gene, CDR1 is LNHNV and CDR2 is YYDKDF (reference sequence). The V and J ends lost 1 base and 8 bases respectively, with 6 bases between them. The DNA for the CDR3 is TGTGCCACCAGCAGAGGTAGTGATGAGCAGTTCTTC. Amino acid sequence: CATSRGSDEQFF.

The chain joins TRBV5-1 to TRBJ2-4, with D unresolved. V lost 0 bases to trimming and J lost 0 bases, with 10 bases between them. The CDR3 runs 16 residues. Per the germline V gene, CDR1 is SGHRS and CDR2 is YFSETQ. In DNA form, the CDR3 reads TGCGCCAGCAGCTTGGCGCCACCCCTAGCCAAAAACATTCAGTACTTC. Its protein is CASSLAPPLAKNIQYF.

V gene TRBV5-4 combines with J gene TRBJ1-2; no definite D call. The CDR3 totals 13 residues. Germline V CDR1 and CDR2: SGHNT, YYREEE (reference sequence). The germline V and J ends were trimmed by 4 bases and 8 bases, with 15 bases remaining between them. CDR3 amino acids: CASSTDGVSGYTF. As DNA, the CDR3 is TGTGCCAGCAGCACGGACGGTGTCTCCGGCTACACCTTC.

The chain recombines TRBV4-1 with TRBJ2-5, with a tentative D call TRBD1 (8 bases). In germline, CDR1 is MGHRA, CDR2 YSYEKL. The CDR3 length is 15 residues. With 6 bases removed from V and 3 bases from J, the gap between germline ends came to 17 bases. CDR3 nucleotides: TGCGCCAGCAGGCGGACAGGGAGCGGGGAAGAGACCCAGTACTTC. Protein sequence: CASRRTGSGEETQYF.

This clone was observed a few times. This sequence joins TRBV6-4 and TRBJ2-3; 7 bases are a match to TRBD2. Germline-derived CDR1 and CDR2 are MRHNA and SNTAGT. V trimming: 1 base; J trimming: 6 bases; junction bases outside the gene matches: 4. This CDR3 is built from 14 residues. The CDR3 loop reads CASSDLAGGDTQYF. The CDR3 DNA is TGTGCCAGCAGTGACTTAGCGGGCGGGGATACGCAGTATTTT.

The chain recombines TRBV5-6 with TRBJ2-3; TRBD1 aligns across 8 bases. Germline trimming cut 0 bases from V and 5 bases from J; bases unmatched to any gene: 5. Germline V gene lookup returns CDR1 SGHDT and CDR2 YYEEEE. The CDR3 covers 15 residues. The CDR3 DNA reads TGTGCCAGCAGCTTGGGAGGACAGGGAGTAGATACGCAGTATTTT. It translates to CASSLGGQGVDTQYF.

This chain links TRBV5-4 with TRBJ1-2; D is possibly TRBD1 (5 bases). V lost 2 bases and J 7 bases, leaving 15 bases between the germline ends. Germline V gene sequence: CDR1 SGHNT, CDR2 YYREEE (reference sequence). The CDR3 contains 14 residues. Here the CDR3 reads CASSLGRGEGGYTF. The CDR3 nucleotides read TGTGCCAGCAGCTTAGGGAGGGGAGAGGGTGGCTACACCTTC.

This chain joins TRBV7-2 and TRBJ2-7; D is ambiguous. The CDR3 is 14 residues long. V was pared by 5 bases and J by 3 bases, with 14 bases between. Germline CDR1 reads SGHTA; CDR2 reads FQGNSA. The DNA for the CDR3 is TGTGCCAGCAGCCTAGGACGGTCTAGCTACGAGCAGTACTTC. It encodes CASSLGRSSYEQYF. Full variable domain (remainder filled in from reference TRBV7-2 and TRBJ2-7): GAGVSQSPSNKVTEKGKDVELRCDPISGHTALYWYRQSLGQGLEFLIYFQGNSAPDKSGLPSDRFSAERTGGSVSTLTIQRTQQEDSAVYLCASSLGRSSYEQYFGPGTRLTVT.

This chain uses TRBV5-6 with TRBJ1-1, with D possibly being TRBD1 (5 bases). Looked up from germline, CDR1 is SGHDT and CDR2 is YYEEEE. V lost 4 bases to trimming and J lost 5 bases, with 12 bases between them. The CDR3 is 13 residues long. The CDR3 DNA is TGTGCCAGCAGCCTGACAGTTATGACTGAAGCTTTCTTT. It yields the protein CASSLTVMTEAFF.

This sequence joins TRBV11-2 and TRBJ2-7; 10 bases map to TRBD1. This CDR3 region has 14 residues. Germline loops: CDR1 SGHAT, CDR2 FQNNGV. Trimming took 5 bases from V and 6 from J; bases not matched to a gene: 7. CDR3 nucleotides: TGTGCCAGCAGCCTAGGGGGACAGGGGAGCGAGCAGTACTTC. Amino acid sequence: CASSLGGQGSEQYF.

This chain uses TRBV19 with TRBJ1-2, with D possibly matching TRBD1 (5 bases). In germline, CDR1 is LNHDA, CDR2 SQIVND (reference sequence). Deletions cut 5 bases from V and 8 bases from J, with 18 bases between. The CDR3 is made up of 14 amino acids. CDR3 amino acids: CASSLPGRRQGYTF. The CDR3 region has the DNA TGTGCCAGTAGTCTTCCGGGACGAAGGCAGGGCTACACCTTC.

V usage is TRBV14 and J usage is TRBJ2-6; D is uncertain. The CDR3 consists of 16 residues. Trimming took 4 bases from V and 0 from J, leaving 10 bases between them. The germline CDR1 and CDR2 sequences are SGHDN and FVKESK. The CDR3 region has the DNA TGTGCCAGCAGCCCCCGGACCTACTCTGGGGCCAACGTCCTGACTTTC. Amino acids: CASSPRTYSGANVLTF.

V usage is TRBV5-4 and J usage is TRBJ2-1; D is undetermined. Per the germline V gene, CDR1 is SGHNT and CDR2 is YYREEE (reference sequence). The CDR3 spans 13 residues. V lost 2 bases to trimming and J lost 9 bases, with 12 bases between them. In DNA form, the CDR3 reads TGTGCCAGCAGCTTAAGCATGTCGGGTGAGCAGTTCTTC. Translated, it gives CASSLSMSGEQFF.

This chain uses TRBV7-2 with TRBJ1-5, with D uncertain. The germline V and J ends were trimmed by 1 base and 9 bases, with 10 bases remaining between them. The CDR3 length is 13 residues. CDR1 is SGHTA and CDR2 is FQGNSA in the germline V gene. CDR3 sequence (DNA): TGTGCCAGCAGCTTAGGACCGCTTAGGCCCCAGCATTTT. Its protein is CASSLGPLRPQHF.

The chain links TRBV6-5 to TRBJ2-3; D gene uncertain. Germline lookup yields CDR1 MNHEY and CDR2 SVGAGI. V was clipped by 3 bases and J by 2 bases, with 9 bases between them. The CDR3 is 14 amino acids. The CDR3, as DNA: TGTGCCAGCAGTTATGGCGGCTACACAGATACGCAGTATTTT. Residues: CASSYGGYTDTQYF.

This clone was seen only a few times. The rearrangement joins TRBV27 to TRBJ2-7; tentatively, D is TRBD2 (7 bases). This CDR3 has 19 amino acids. Per germline, CDR1 MNHEY and CDR2 SMNVEV (reference sequence). V dropped 5 bases and J dropped 3 bases, with 29 bases sitting between them. The CDR3 is CASSPIYGEGGADIYEQYF. In DNA form, the CDR3 reads TGTGCCAGCAGTCCCATATATGGGGAGGGGGGGGCCGATATCTACGAGCAGTACTTC.

J is TRBJ2-7 and V is TRBV27, with D perhaps matching TRBD2 (6 bases). The CDR3 covers 12 residues. The V end was cut by 9 bases, the J end by 3 bases, with 12 bases between. The germline gives CDR1 MNHEY, CDR2 SMNVEV (reference sequence). The CDR3: CASGGSIYEQYF. DNA of the CDR3: TGTGCCAGTGGAGGGTCTATCTACGAGCAGTACTTC.

For this clone: One end of the junction does not line up with germline, which may come from a read error. The chain joins TRBV7-8 to TRBJ1-3; D is possibly TRBD1 (5 bases). The CDR3 spans 12 residues. Germline CDR1 is SGHVS and CDR2 is FQNEAQ. The CDR3 loop reads CSRARFGNTIYF. CDR3 in DNA: TGTTCCAGGGCCCGATTTGGAAACACCATATATTTT.

The V and J genes are TRBV14 and TRBJ1-2, with 7 bases identical to TRBD1. Germline values: CDR1 SGHDN, CDR2 FVKESK. The CDR3 is made up of 19 amino acids. J gave up 1 base and V 1 base, and 15 bases lay outside the gene matches. The CDR3 DNA reads TGTGCCAGCAGCCAAGTGTTCAGGGGGACAGCCCTCGATAACTATGGCTACACCTTC. Its protein is CASSQVFRGTALDNYGYTF.

The rearrangement joins TRBV29-1 to TRBJ2-6; D remains unclear. The CDR3 sequence is 13 residues long. V was trimmed by 7 bases and J by 4 bases, leaving 11 bases between them. CDR1 and CDR2 (germline): SQVTM, ANQGSEA. CDR3 protein: CSARGTGANVLTF. CDR3 DNA sequence: TGCAGCGCCCGAGGTACAGGGGCCAACGTCCTGACTTTC.

CDR3 coding DNA: TGTGCCAGCAGCCTGGGGACGGCTAACACCGGGGAGCTGTTTTTT. This encodes CASSLGTANTGELFF. The chain has TRBV4-2 and TRBJ2-2; D tentatively reads TRBD1 or TRBD2 (5 bases each). Germline V gene data show CDR1 as LGHNA and CDR2 as YNFKEQ. This CDR3 is 15 amino acids long. V lost 4 bases and J 2 bases, leaving 11 bases between the germline ends.

V and J are TRBV11-2 and TRBJ2-6; the D is unclear. The CDR3 is made up of 13 amino acids. Germline values: CDR1 SGHAT, CDR2 FQNNGV. Trimming took off 5 bases at V and 7 bases at J, with 9 bases between the two ends. The CDR3 loop is CASSPSIANVLTF. The CDR3 nucleotides are TGTGCCAGCAGCCCCTCCATTGCCAACGTCCTGACTTTC.